This T cell receptor beta chain came from a study of control samples from healthy donors and cancer patients. The protocol was immunoSEQ multiplex PCR, while the TCRdb copy is restricted to in-frame clones and leaves out a portion. The repertoire has about 81,000 clones, approximately 94% of them found once; the top ten carry 4.8%. Looked up from germline, CDR1 is MNHNS and CDR2 is SASEGT. The CDR3 has 16 residues. Trimming removed 3 bases at V and 7 bases at J, with 19 bases between. This TCR came from a woman aged 18-29 years in good health. The J gene is TRBJ1-5, the V gene TRBV6-1; a possible D gene is TRBD1 (6 bases). The specimen was blood. The CDR3 nucleotides are TGTGCCAGCAGTGAGCCTCCCAGGGGAAGGAGCCAGCCCCAGCATTTT. Amino acid sequence: CASSEPPRGRSQPQHF.